Sequencing of this T cell receptor beta chain was carried out in a study of Tregs in tolerant kidney transplant recipients. The CDR3 length is 16 residues. Per the germline V gene, CDR1 is SGHRS and CDR2 is YFSETQ. The V end lost 0 bases, the J end lost 1 base, and 13 bases lay between the germline ends. Notes on this clone: The DNA ends 3 residues before the CDR3 does, and the rest of the CDR3 is filled in from the germline J gene.

Only in-frame clones appear in the TCRdb table, and some are missing; sequencing was by immunoSEQ multiplex PCR. The sample table sets out 50,000 or so clones. This receptor was obtained from a human donor who received a combined kidney and bone marrow transplant. The source was CD4+ T cells from blood, collected before the transplant. The chain joins TRBV5-1 to TRBJ1-1; possibly TRBD1 for D (6 bases). The CDR3 loop reads CASSLEAGARNTEAFF. The sequenced CDR3 bases are TGCGCCAGCAGCTTGGAGGCGGGGGCGCGGAACACTGAA.